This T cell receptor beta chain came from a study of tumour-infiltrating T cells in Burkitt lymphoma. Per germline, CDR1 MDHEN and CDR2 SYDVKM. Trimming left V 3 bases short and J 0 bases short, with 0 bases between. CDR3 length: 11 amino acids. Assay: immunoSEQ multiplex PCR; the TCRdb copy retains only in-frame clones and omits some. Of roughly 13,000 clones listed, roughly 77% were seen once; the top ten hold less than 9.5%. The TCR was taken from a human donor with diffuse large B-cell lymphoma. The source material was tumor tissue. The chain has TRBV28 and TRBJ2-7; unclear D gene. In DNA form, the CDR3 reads TGTGCCAGCAGTTTCTCCTACGAGCAGTACTTC. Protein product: CASSFSYEQYF.